This T cell receptor (beta chain) was observed in a study of STAT5B mutations in CD4+ large granular lymphocyte leukemia. Regarding the study as a whole: The CD4+ versus CD8+ T-LGLL clonality difference may reflect limited sample size. Roughly a quarter of private leukemic clonotypes occurred rarely in other patients' non-leukemic repertoires.

CDR3 size: 13 residues. Germline CDR1 reads SGHRS; CDR2 reads YFSETQ. Germline trimming cut 5 bases from V and 5 bases from J; bases unmatched to any gene: 6. In this sample, this clone turned up a few times. Antigen unknown. Sequencing was at survey level. Methods used by the authors: A productive frequency of 2.59 x 10-5 was the lowest detectable. Libraries were prepared by immunoSEQ multiplex PCR; TCRdb keeps only in-frame clonotypes and omits some of them. Clone size and V and J calls were adopted from that table, with D and trimming inferred from the DNA. Of 32,000 or so clones in the sample, around 81% were seen once.

V gene TRBV5-1 combines with J gene TRBJ1-2; 7 bases fit TRBD1. Sequencing was carried out using CD4+ T cells from blood buffy coats. The TCR originated in a human donor in good health. CDR3 sequence: CASSVTGTYGYTF. CDR3 sequence (DNA): TGCGCCAGCAGTGTGACAGGGACTTATGGCTACACCTTC.